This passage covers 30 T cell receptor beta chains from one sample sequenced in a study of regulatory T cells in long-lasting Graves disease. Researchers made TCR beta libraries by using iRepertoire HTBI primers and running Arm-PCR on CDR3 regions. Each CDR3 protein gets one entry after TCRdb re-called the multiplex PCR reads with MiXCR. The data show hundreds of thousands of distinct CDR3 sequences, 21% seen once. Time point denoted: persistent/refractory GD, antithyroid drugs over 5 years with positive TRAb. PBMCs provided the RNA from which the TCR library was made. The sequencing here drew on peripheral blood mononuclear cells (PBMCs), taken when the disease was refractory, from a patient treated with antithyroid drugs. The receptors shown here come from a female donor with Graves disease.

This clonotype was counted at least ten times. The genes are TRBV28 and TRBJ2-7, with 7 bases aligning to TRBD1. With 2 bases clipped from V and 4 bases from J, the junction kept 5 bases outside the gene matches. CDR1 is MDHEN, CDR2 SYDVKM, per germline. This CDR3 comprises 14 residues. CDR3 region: CASSLEQGLYEQYF. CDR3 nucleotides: TGTGCCAGCAGTTTAGAACAGGGGCTTTACGAGCAGTACTTC.

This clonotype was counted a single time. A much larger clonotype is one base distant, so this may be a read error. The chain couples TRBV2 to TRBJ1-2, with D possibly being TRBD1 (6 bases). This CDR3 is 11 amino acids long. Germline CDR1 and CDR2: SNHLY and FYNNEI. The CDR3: CASSEQGYYAF. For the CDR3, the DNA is TGTGCCAGCAGCGAACAGGGTTACTACGCCTTC. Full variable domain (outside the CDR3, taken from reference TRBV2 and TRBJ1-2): EPEVTQTPSHQVTQMGQEVILRCVPISNHLYFYWYRQILGQKVEFLVSFYNNEISEKSEIFDDQFSVERPDGSNFTLKIRSTKLEDSAMYFCASSEQGYYAFGSGTRLTVV.

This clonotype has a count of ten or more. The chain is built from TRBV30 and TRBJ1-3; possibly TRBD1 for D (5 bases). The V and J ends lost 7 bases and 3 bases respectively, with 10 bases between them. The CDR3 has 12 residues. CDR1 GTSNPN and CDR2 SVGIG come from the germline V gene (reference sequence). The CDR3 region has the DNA TGTGCCTTTCGGACAAGTGGAAACACCATATATTTT. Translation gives CAFRTSGNTIYF.

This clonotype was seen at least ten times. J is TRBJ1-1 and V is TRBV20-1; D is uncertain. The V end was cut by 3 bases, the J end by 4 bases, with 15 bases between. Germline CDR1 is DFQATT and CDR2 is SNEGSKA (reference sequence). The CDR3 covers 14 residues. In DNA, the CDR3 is TGCAGTGCTAGCAGAAAGGAGGGTTCCACTGAAGCTTTCTTT. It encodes CSASRKEGSTEAFF.

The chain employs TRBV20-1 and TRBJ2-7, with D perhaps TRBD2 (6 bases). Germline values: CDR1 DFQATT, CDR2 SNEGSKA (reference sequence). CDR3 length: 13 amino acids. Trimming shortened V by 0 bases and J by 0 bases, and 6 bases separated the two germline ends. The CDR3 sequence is CSARDGSSYEQYF. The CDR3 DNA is TGCAGTGCTAGAGACGGGAGCTCCTACGAGCAGTACTTC.

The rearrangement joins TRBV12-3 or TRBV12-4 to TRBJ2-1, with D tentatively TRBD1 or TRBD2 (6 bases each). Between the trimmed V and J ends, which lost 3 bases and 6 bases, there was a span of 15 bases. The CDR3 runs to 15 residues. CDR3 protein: CASSFRPEGGNEQFF. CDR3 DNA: TGTGCCAGCAGTTTTCGGCCCGAGGGGGGCAATGAGCAGTTCTTC.

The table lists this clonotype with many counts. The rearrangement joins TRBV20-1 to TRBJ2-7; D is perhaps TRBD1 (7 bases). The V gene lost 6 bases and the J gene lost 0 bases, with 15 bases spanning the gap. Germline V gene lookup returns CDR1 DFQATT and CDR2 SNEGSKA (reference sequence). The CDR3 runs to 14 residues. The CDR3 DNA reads TGCAGTGCCGACAGGGAGGCTATCTCCTACGAGCAGTACTTC. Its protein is CSADREAISYEQYF.

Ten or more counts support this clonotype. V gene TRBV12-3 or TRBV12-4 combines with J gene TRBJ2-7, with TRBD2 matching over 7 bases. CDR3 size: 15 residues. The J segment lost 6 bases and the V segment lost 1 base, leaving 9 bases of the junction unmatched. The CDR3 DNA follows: TGTGCCAGCAGTTTAGAGGGAGCGGGATCTGTCGAGCAGTACTTC. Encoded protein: CASSLEGAGSVEQYF.

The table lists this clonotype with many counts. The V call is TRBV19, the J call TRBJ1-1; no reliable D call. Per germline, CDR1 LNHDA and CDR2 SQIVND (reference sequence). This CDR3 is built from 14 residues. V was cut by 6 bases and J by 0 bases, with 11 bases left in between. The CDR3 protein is CASRYTELNTEAFF. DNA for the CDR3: TGTGCCAGTAGATACACGGAGTTGAACACTGAAGCTTTCTTT.

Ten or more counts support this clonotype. CDR3 sequence: CASSTGTGRSPLHF. CDR3 nucleotide sequence: TGTGCCAGCAGTACCGGGACAGGGAGGTCACCCCTCCACTTT. This chain uses TRBV28 with TRBJ1-6, with 9 positions matching TRBD1. The CDR3 has 14 amino acids. The ends lost 5 bases at V and 10 bases at J; junction bases unmatched: 6. CDR1 is MDHEN and CDR2 is SYDVKM in the germline V gene. Looking up the rest from reference TRBV28 and TRBJ1-6 gives the full variable domain: DVKVTQSSRYLVKRTGEKVFLECVQDMDHENMFWYRQDPGLGLRLIYFSYDVKMKEKGDIPEGYSVSREKKERFSLILESASTNQTSMYLCASSTGTGRSPLHFGNGTRLTVT.

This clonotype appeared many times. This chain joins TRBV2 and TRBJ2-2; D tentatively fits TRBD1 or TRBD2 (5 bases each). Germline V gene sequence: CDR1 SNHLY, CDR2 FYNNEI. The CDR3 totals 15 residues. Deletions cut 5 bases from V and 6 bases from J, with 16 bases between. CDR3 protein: CASSRDAQSAGELFF. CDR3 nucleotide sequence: TGTGCCAGCAGTCGGGACGCTCAATCCGCCGGGGAGCTGTTTTTT. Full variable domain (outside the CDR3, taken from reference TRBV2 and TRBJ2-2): EPEVTQTPSHQVTQMGQEVILRCVPISNHLYFYWYRQILGQKVEFLVSFYNNEISEKSEIFDDQFSVERPDGSNFTLKIRSTKLEDSAMYFCASSRDAQSAGELFFGEGSRLTVL.

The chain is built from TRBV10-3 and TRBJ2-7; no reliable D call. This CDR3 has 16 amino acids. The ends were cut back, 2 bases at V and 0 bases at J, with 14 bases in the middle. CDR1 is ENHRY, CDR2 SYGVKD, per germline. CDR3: CAISEATGRSSYEQYF. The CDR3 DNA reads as TGTGCCATCAGTGAGGCAACTGGCAGGAGCTCCTACGAGCAGTACTTC.

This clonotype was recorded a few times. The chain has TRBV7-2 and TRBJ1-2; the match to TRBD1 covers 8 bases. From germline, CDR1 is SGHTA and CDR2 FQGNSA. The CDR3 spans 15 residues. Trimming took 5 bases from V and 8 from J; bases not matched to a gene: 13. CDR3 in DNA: TGTGCCAGCAGCGCTCCGGGACAGGCCGTTTGGGGCTACACCTTC. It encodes CASSAPGQAVWGYTF.

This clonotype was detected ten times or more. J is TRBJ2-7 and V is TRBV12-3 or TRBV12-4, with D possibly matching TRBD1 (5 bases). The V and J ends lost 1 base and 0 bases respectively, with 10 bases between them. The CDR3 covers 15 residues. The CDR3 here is CASSLGQGFSYEQYF. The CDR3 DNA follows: TGTGCCAGCAGTTTAGGTCAGGGTTTCTCCTACGAGCAGTACTTC.

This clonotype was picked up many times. The chain's CDR3 is CASNQGDYGYTF. DNA of the CDR3: TGTGCCAGCAATCAAGGGGACTATGGCTACACCTTC. The chain couples TRBV25-1 to TRBJ1-2, with D possibly being TRBD1 (5 bases). The V end lost 7 bases, the J end lost 3 bases, and 9 bases lay between the germline ends. Germline assignment: CDR1 MGHDK and CDR2 SYGVNS. CDR3 length: 12 amino acids.

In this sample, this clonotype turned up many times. CDR3 in DNA: TGTGCCAGCAGTCTATCGGGACGGGGGACCTACGAGCAGTACTTC. Translating gives CASSLSGRGTYEQYF. J is TRBJ2-7 and V is TRBV28; tentatively, D is TRBD2 (6 bases). V shed 5 bases and J shed 2 bases, with 16 bases lying between them. CDR3 size: 15 residues. Germline CDR1 is MDHEN and CDR2 is SYDVKM.

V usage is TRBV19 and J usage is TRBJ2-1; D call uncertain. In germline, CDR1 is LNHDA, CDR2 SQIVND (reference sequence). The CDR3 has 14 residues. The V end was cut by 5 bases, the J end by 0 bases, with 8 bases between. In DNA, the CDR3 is TGTGCCAGTAGTCTTGACTTCTCCTACAATGAGCAGTTCTTC. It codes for CASSLDFSYNEQFF.

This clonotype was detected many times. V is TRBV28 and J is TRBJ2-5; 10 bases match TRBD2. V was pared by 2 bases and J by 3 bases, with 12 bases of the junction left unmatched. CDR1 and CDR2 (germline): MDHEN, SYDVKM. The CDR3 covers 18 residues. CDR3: CASSLSRSYGTSEETQYF. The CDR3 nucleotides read TGTGCCAGCAGTTTAAGTAGGTCGTACGGGACTAGCGAAGAGACCCAGTACTTC.

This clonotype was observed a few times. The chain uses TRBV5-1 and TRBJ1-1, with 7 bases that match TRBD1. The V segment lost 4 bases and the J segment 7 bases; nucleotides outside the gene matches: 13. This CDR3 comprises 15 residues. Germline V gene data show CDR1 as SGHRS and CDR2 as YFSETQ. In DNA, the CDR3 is TGCGCCAGCAGCCAGACCCAGACAGGGCCGGGTGAAGCTTTCTTT. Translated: CASSQTQTGPGEAFF.

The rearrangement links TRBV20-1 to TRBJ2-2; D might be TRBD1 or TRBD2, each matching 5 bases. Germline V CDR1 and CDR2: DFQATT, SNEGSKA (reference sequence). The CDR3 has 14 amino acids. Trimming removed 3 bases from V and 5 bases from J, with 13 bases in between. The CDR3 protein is CSARGVMDTGELFF. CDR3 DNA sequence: TGCAGTGCTAGGGGGGTTATGGATACCGGGGAGCTGTTTTTT.

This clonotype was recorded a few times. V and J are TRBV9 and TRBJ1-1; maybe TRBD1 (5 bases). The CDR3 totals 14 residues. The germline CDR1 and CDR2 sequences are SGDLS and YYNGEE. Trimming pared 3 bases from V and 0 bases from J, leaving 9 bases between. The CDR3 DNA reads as TGTGCCAGCAGCGCAGGGACCATGAACACTGAAGCTTTCTTT. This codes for CASSAGTMNTEAFF. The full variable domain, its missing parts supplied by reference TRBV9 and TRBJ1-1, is DSGVTQTPKHLITATGQRVTLRCSPRSGDLSVYWYQQSLDQGLQFLIQYYNGEERAKGNILERFSAQQFPDLHSELNLSSLELGDSALYFCASSAGTMNTEAFFGQGTRLTVV.

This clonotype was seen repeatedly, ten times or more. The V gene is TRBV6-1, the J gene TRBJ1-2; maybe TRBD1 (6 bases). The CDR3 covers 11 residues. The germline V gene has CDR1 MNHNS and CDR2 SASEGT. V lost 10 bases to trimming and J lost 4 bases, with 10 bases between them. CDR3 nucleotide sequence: TGTGCCACCTCGGACAGCTATGGCTACACCTTC. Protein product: CATSDSYGYTF.

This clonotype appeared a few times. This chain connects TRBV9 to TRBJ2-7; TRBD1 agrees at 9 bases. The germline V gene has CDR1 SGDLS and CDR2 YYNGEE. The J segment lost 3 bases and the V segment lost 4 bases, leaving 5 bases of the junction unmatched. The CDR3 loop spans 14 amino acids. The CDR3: CASSSLDRGYEQYF. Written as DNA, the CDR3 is TGTGCCAGCAGCAGCCTGGACAGGGGCTACGAGCAGTACTTC. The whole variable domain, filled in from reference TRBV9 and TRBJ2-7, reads DSGVTQTPKHLITATGQRVTLRCSPRSGDLSVYWYQQSLDQGLQFLIQYYNGEERAKGNILERFSAQQFPDLHSELNLSSLELGDSALYFCASSSLDRGYEQYFGPGTRLTVT.

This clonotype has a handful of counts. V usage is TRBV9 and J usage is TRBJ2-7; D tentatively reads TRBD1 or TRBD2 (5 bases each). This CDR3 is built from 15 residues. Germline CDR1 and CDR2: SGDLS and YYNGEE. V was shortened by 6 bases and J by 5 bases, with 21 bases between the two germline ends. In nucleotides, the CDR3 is TGTGCCAGCAACCGTGGGGGTGGGAGTAAGAACGAGCAGTACTTC. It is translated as CASNRGGGSKNEQYF.

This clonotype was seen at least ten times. This CDR3 reads CSVRDGRASETQYF. As DNA, the CDR3 is TGCAGCGTTCGTGACGGGAGGGCCTCAGAGACCCAGTACTTC. The chain joins TRBV29-1 to TRBJ2-5; TRBD2 matches at 8 bases. The length of the CDR3 is 14 residues. With 5 bases clipped from V and 4 bases from J, the junction kept 9 bases outside the gene matches. Germline loops: CDR1 SQVTM, CDR2 ANQGSEA.

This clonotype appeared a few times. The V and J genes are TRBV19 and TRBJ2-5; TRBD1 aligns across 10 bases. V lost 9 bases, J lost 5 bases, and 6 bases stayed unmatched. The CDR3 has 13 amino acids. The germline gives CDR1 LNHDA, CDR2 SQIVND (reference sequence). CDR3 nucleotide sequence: TGTGCCAGCGAGGGACAGGGGATCGAGACCCAGTACTTC. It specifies CASEGQGIETQYF.

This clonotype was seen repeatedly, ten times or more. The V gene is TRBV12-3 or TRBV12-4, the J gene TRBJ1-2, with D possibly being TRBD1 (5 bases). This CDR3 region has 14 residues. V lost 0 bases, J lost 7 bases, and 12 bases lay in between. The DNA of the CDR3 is TGTGCCAGCAGTTTAGCGGGCAGGAGGGGTGGCTACACCTTC. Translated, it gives CASSLAGRRGGYTF.

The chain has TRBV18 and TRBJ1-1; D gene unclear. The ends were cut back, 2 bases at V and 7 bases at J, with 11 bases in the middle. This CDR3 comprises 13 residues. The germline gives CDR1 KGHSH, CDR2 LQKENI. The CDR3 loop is CASSPSNPNEAFF. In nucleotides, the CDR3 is TGTGCCAGCTCACCAAGTAACCCTAATGAAGCTTTCTTT.

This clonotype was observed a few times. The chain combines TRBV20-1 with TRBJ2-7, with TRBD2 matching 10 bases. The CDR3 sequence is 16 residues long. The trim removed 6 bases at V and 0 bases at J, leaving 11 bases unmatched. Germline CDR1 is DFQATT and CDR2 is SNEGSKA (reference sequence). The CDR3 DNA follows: TGCAGTGCGGAGAAACTAGCGGGGTCCCCCTCCTACGAGCAGTACTTC. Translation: CSAEKLAGSPSYEQYF.

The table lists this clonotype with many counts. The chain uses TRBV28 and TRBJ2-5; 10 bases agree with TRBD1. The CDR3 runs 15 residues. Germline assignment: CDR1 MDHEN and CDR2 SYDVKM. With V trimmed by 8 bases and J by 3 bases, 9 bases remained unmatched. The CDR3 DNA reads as TGTGCCAGCGGGAGGACAGGGGGTTTCAAAGAGACCCAGTACTTC. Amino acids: CASGRTGGFKETQYF.